These T cell receptor beta chains were read from a single sample in a study of T-cell reconstitution after alpha-beta-depleted transplantation in children. TCRdb reanalysed the PCR reads using MiXCR and keeps one entry per CDR3 protein. Of just over 350,000 distinct CDR3 sequences in the sample, roughly 15% were seen once. Sequenced material: PBMCs, taken from the stem cell graft. The receptors stem from a human donor who donated a stem cell graft to a child with Fanconi anemia. The CDR3 runs from the conserved cysteine through the conserved F or W. Fields, in order: V gene, clone size, D gene, J gene, CDR3 protein, CDR3 DNA. The D gene is left open where the match is weak. Size is omitted from some rows. Given values are once, few, many or a class for expanded clones.

>TRBV2|few|.|TRBJ1-2
CASGKEYGYTF
TGTGCCAGCGGGAAGGAGTATGGCTACACCTTC
>TRBV9|many|.|TRBJ2-2
CASSAQGLAYTGELFF
TGTGCCAGCAGCGCCCAAGGACTTGCCTATACCGGGGAGCTGTTTTTT
>TRBV25-1|few|.|TRBJ2-2
CASSPDQNTGELFF
TGTGCCAGCAGTCCCGACCAGAACACCGGGGAGCTGTTTTTT
>TRBV4-2|many|.|TRBJ2-5
CASSPRLLQETQYF
TGTGCCAGCAGCCCGCGGCTTCTCCAAGAGACCCAGTACTTC
>TRBV5-1|many|.|TRBJ2-3
CASSETDTQYF
TGCGCCAGCAGCGAGACAGATACGCAGTATTTT
>TRBV5-1|.|.|TRBJ2-7
CASRDADRYEQYF
TGCGCCAGCAGGGATGCCGACAGGTACGAGCAGTACTTC
>TRBV10-3|.|.|TRBJ2-3
CAISEWVGETQYF
TGTGCCATCAGTGAATGGGTCGGGGAGACGCAGTATTTT
>TRBV20-1|.|TRBD1|TRBJ1-5
CSADQGTGDGQPQHF
TGCAGTGCGGATCAAGGGACAGGGGATGGTCAGCCCCAGCATTTT
>TRBV29-1|many|.|TRBJ2-7
CSVARGYEQYF
TGCAGCGTGGCCAGGGGTTACGAGCAGTACTTC
>TRBV30|.|.|TRBJ1-1
CAWKDPGQILEAFF
TGTGCCTGGAAGGATCCTGGACAGATACTTGAAGCTTTCTTT
>TRBV12-3/TRBV12-4|.|TRBD2|TRBJ2-1
CASATSGYNEQFF
TGTGCCAGCGCGACTAGCGGATACAATGAGCAGTTCTTC
>TRBV20-1|once|.|TRBJ2-5
CSARGTTETQYF
TGCAGTGCTAGAGGGACCACAGAGACCCAGTACTTC
>TRBV12-3/TRBV12-4|few|.|TRBJ1-5
CASSRQVRGQPQHF
TGTGCCAGCAGCCGACAGGTTAGGGGTCAGCCCCAGCATTTT
>TRBV20-1|many|.|TRBJ2-1
CRATGAMDNEQFF
TGCAGGGCGACGGGGGCGATGGACAATGAGCAGTTCTTC
>TRBV27|many|.|TRBJ2-1
CASRIYNEQFF
TGTGCCAGCAGGATATACAATGAGCAGTTCTTC
>TRBV6-5|many|TRBD2|TRBJ2-1
CASSSGGRNEQFF
TGTGCCAGCAGTTCCGGGGGGAGGAATGAGCAGTTCTTC
>TRBV5-1|many|.|TRBJ2-1
CASGSGNSYNEQFF
TGCGCCAGCGGGAGCGGCAACTCCTACAATGAGCAGTTCTTC
>TRBV4-2|.|.|TRBJ2-2
CASSQDGLGGANTGELFF
TGTGCCAGCAGCCAAGACGGGTTAGGGGGGGCGAACACCGGGGAGCTGTTTTTT
>TRBV7-2|.|TRBD1|TRBJ2-7
CASSGNRGLGEQYF
TGTGCCAGCAGCGGCAACAGGGGGTTGGGTGAGCAGTACTTC
>TRBV11-3|.|.|TRBJ2-5
CASSLGVREMETQYF
TGTGCCAGCAGCTTAGGTGTTCGGGAGATGGAGACCCAGTACTTC
>TRBV6-2/TRBV6-3|few|TRBD1|TRBJ1-2
CASQTGGNYGYTF
TGTGCCAGCCAAACAGGGGGTAACTATGGCTACACCTTC
>TRBV5-1|few|.|TRBJ1-1
CASSLVFVEDTEVFF
TGCGCCAGCAGCCTGGTATTTGTGGAAGACACTGAAGTTTTCTTT
>TRBV28|.|.|TRBJ1-1
CASSSAGTLNTEAFF
TGTGCCAGCAGTTCCGCCGGGACCTTGAACACTGAAGCTTTCTTT
>TRBV7-9|many|.|TRBJ2-5
CASSTQAGETQYF
TGTGCCAGCAGTACACAGGCTGGGGAGACCCAGTACTTC
>TRBV9|few|TRBD2|TRBJ2-7
CASSASGRGEQYF
TGTGCCAGCAGCGCCAGTGGGAGGGGCGAGCAGTACTTC
>TRBV20-1|many|TRBD2|TRBJ2-1
CSARDGRGGSYNEQFF
TGCAGTGCTAGAGATGGGCGGGGAGGGTCCTACAATGAGCAGTTCTTC
>TRBV12-3/TRBV12-4|.|.|TRBJ2-1
CASSLPVELGNEQFF
TGTGCCAGCAGTTTGCCAGTGGAGTTGGGCAATGAGCAGTTCTTC
>TRBV4-1|.|.|TRBJ2-6
CASSPYPTGEGSGANVLTF
TGCGCCAGCAGCCCCTACCCCACAGGGGAGGGCTCTGGGGCCAACGTCCTGACTTTC
>TRBV7-3|few|TRBD2|TRBJ2-1
CASSTSLGWEQFF
TGTGCCAGTTCGACTAGCTTGGGTTGGGAGCAGTTCTTC
>TRBV11-2|many|.|TRBJ2-7
CASSLDGTDSYEQYF
TGTGCCAGCAGCTTAGACGGGACCGATTCCTACGAGCAGTACTTC
>TRBV7-9|many|.|TRBJ1-2
CASSSAKGYTF
TGTGCCAGCAGCTCCGCTAAGGGCTACACCTTC
>TRBV5-1|many|.|TRBJ1-1
CASSLVEGREAFF
TGCGCCAGCAGCTTGGTTGAAGGGCGCGAAGCTTTCTTT
>TRBV7-8|.|.|TRBJ1-5
CASSPLQGRNQPQHF
TGTGCCAGCAGCCCCCTTCAGGGCCGAAATCAGCCCCAGCATTTT
>TRBV9|many|TRBD1|TRBJ2-5
CASSVSGTVQETQYF
TGTGCCAGCAGCGTATCCGGGACAGTCCAAGAGACCCAGTACTTC
>TRBV4-2|.|.|TRBJ1-4
CASSQDLGRGASEKLFF
TGTGCCAGCAGCCAAGATTTGGGAAGGGGCGCGAGTGAAAAACTGTTTTTT